A single sample is the source of the 23 T cell receptor beta chains below, sequenced in a study of Ad26.COV2.S vaccination and SARS-CoV-2 variants. Treatment reported: about 20 received Ad26.COV2.S at low or high dose, single or two shots; about five received placebo; per-sample allocation not given. Sampling took place 63 days after the first vaccine or placebo injection. TCRdb's table, derived via immunoSEQ multiplex PCR, lists solely in-frame clones and lacks some. In the table there are roughly 400,000 clones, 89% of which are singletons. The sequencing used peripheral blood, collected in a trial of Ad26.COV2.S vaccine versus placebo. These receptors all stem from a person aged 18 to 59 who received the Ad26.COV2.S COVID-19 vaccine or a placebo.

This clone came up a few times. This chain connects TRBV3-1 (or the pseudogene TRBV3-2) to TRBJ2-7; unclear D gene. Germline V gives CDR1 LGHDT, CDR2 YNNKEL (reference sequence). The CDR3 runs 11 residues. V was pared by 1 base and J by 7 bases, with 5 bases between. CDR3 sequence reads: CASSQGREQYF. CDR3 DNA: TGTGCCAGCAGCCAAGGGCGGGAGCAGTACTTC.

V is TRBV11-2 and J is TRBJ2-3; 7 nucleotides match TRBD1. The CDR3 extends over 15 amino acids. Unmatched junction bases numbered 7, after V lost 4 bases and J lost 3 bases. The germline V gene has CDR1 SGHAT and CDR2 FQNNGV. As DNA, the CDR3 is TGTGCCAGCAGCTCCCAGACAGGGTCGACAGATACGCAGTATTTT. Protein product: CASSSQTGSTDTQYF.

The chain is built from TRBV11-2 and TRBJ2-7; 7 bases are shared with TRBD2. Looked up from germline, CDR1 is SGHAT and CDR2 is FQNNGV. Germline trimming cut 2 bases from V and 3 bases from J; bases unmatched to any gene: 7. This CDR3 region has 15 residues. CDR3 nucleotide sequence: TGTGCCAGCAGCTTACCAGCGGGATCTAGCTACGAGCAGTACTTC. It codes for CASSLPAGSSYEQYF.

The chain joins TRBV6-6 to TRBJ1-1, with 8 bases identical to TRBD1. V lost 6 bases and J lost 1; bases outside the gene matches: 4. The CDR3 is made up of 14 amino acids. Germline V gene data show CDR1 as MNHNY and CDR2 as SVGAGI (reference sequence). The CDR3 bases are TGTGCCAGCAGCCAAGGACAGGGGAACACTGAAGCTTTCTTT. Translated: CASSQGQGNTEAFF.

The rearrangement joins TRBV27 to TRBJ2-1; D remains ambiguous. Trimming removed 6 bases from V and 0 bases from J, with 9 bases in between. Germline CDR1 MNHEY, CDR2 SMNVEV (reference sequence). This CDR3 comprises 14 residues. The CDR3 reads CASRVRSSYNEQFF. The CDR3 nucleotides read TGTGCCAGCAGAGTTCGGAGCTCCTACAATGAGCAGTTCTTC.

This sequence joins TRBV7-9 and TRBJ2-2; D is uncertain. Germline CDR1 is SEHNR and CDR2 is FQNEAQ (reference sequence). CDR3 size: 14 residues. V was cut by 8 bases and J by 7 bases, with 17 bases left in between. The CDR3 DNA reads TGTGCCAGCTCCCATTTTCTTTTTGGCGGGGAGCTGTTTTTT. Residues: CASSHFLFGGELFF. Variable domain in full (rest from reference TRBV7-9 and TRBJ2-2): DTGVSQNPRHKITKRGQNVTFRCDPISEHNRLYWYRQTLGQGPEFLTYFQNEAQLEKSRLLSDRFSAERPKGSFSTLEIQRTEQGDSAMYLCASSHFLFGGELFFGEGSRLTVL.

V is TRBV5-1 and J is TRBJ1-1; D possibly corresponds to TRBD1 (5 bases). Trimming removed 4 bases from V and 4 bases from J, with 11 bases in between. The CDR3 is 13 residues long. Germline lookup yields CDR1 SGHRS and CDR2 YFSETQ. The DNA of the CDR3 is TGCGCCAGCAGCAACCAGGGTGCCACTGAAGCTTTCTTT. It specifies CASSNQGATEAFF.

J is TRBJ2-3 and V is TRBV13; the D is unclear. The CDR3 runs to 12 residues. V dropped 0 bases and J dropped 2 bases, with 0 bases sitting between them. CDR1 and CDR2 (germline): PRHDT, FYEKMQ (reference sequence). CDR3 coding DNA: TGTGCCAGCAGCTTAGGCACAGATACGCAGTATTTT. It yields the protein CASSLGTDTQYF.

Written as DNA, the CDR3 is TGTGCCAGCAGCCAGATTTTGTGGGGTGGCTACACCTTC. Encoded protein: CASSQILWGGYTF. This chain joins TRBV3-1 (or the pseudogene TRBV3-2) and TRBJ1-2; no reliable D call. This CDR3 contains 13 residues. Germline V gene sequence: CDR1 LGHDT, CDR2 YNNKEL (reference sequence). Trimming removed 3 bases from V and 7 bases from J, with 12 bases in between.

V is TRBV7-3 and J is TRBJ2-5; the D gene could be TRBD1 or TRBD2 (5 bases each). CDR3 length equals 13 residues. Trimming took off 6 bases at V and 5 bases at J, with 13 bases between the two ends. Per the germline V gene, CDR1 is SGHTA and CDR2 is FQGTGA. CDR3 coding DNA: TGTGCCAGCAGTCGAGGGGTCGGGGAGACCCAGTACTTC. Translated, it gives CASSRGVGETQYF.

The rearrangement links TRBV11-2 to TRBJ2-3; D gene ambiguous. The CDR3 covers 12 residues. The germline gives CDR1 SGHAT, CDR2 FQNNGV. The ends were cut back, 1 base at V and 9 bases at J, with 8 bases in the middle. The CDR3 DNA is TGTGCCAGCAGCTTAGTCGATTACACGCAGTATTTT. Protein sequence: CASSLVDYTQYF.

The V and J genes are TRBV9 and TRBJ2-6; 8 bases fit TRBD1. Trimming at V came to 0 bases and at J to 4 bases, leaving 9 bases not matched to a gene. Germline CDR1 is SGDLS and CDR2 is YYNGEE. The CDR3 extends over 18 amino acids. The CDR3 reads CASSVAVTGGLGANVLTF. In nucleotides, the CDR3 is TGTGCCAGCAGCGTAGCTGTAACAGGGGGATTAGGGGCCAACGTCCTGACTTTC.

This chain connects TRBV6-5 to TRBJ2-7; either TRBD1 or TRBD2 may fit D (6 bases each). Germline CDR1 and CDR2: MNHEY and SVGAGI. Trimming took off 6 bases at V and 7 bases at J, with 10 bases between the two ends. This CDR3 contains 11 residues. The CDR3 loop reads CASREGGEQYF. The CDR3 nucleotides read TGTGCCAGCAGGGAGGGGGGAGAGCAGTACTTC.

The V call is TRBV4-2, the J call TRBJ2-7; the D is unclear. This CDR3 has 16 residues. With 0 bases removed from V and 3 bases from J, the gap between germline ends came to 15 bases. Germline CDR1 LGHNA, CDR2 YNFKEQ. CDR3 DNA: TGTGCCAGCAGCCAAGATATGGCCCAGCCTATCTACGAGCAGTACTTC. Translation gives CASSQDMAQPIYEQYF.

V gene TRBV28 combines with J gene TRBJ2-1; weak D call: TRBD1 (6 bases). Trimming took 5 bases from V and 1 from J, leaving 18 bases between them. CDR1 MDHEN and CDR2 SYDVKM come from the germline V gene. CDR3 length: 17 residues. The CDR3 DNA sequence: TGTGCCAGCAGTCTACCGAGGGGGAGAGCATCCTACAATGAGCAGTTCTTC. The encoded protein is CASSLPRGRASYNEQFF.

This clone appeared once. The CDR3 reads CASSLAGPGWNNEQFF. The CDR3 DNA reads as TGTGCCAGCAGCTTAGCCGGTCCAGGGTGGAACAATGAGCAGTTCTTC. The chain uses TRBV7-9 and TRBJ2-1; D is perhaps TRBD1 (5 bases). Between the trimmed V and J ends, which lost 0 bases and 5 bases, there was a span of 14 bases. CDR1 and CDR2 from the germline V gene are SEHNR and FQNEAQ (reference sequence). This CDR3 has 16 residues.

In the case of this clone: The sample has other DNA sequences that encode this CDR3 too. The chain's CDR3 is CASSLDRGDTEAFF. The CDR3 coding sequence is TGCGCCAGCAGCTTGGACAGGGGGGACACTGAAGCTTTCTTT. V usage is TRBV5-1 and J usage is TRBJ1-1; TRBD1 aligns across 8 bases. Germline CDR1 and CDR2: SGHRS and YFSETQ. The V gene end was trimmed by 0 bases and the J gene end by 3 bases; junction bases not matched to a gene: 1. The CDR3 extends over 14 amino acids.

This clone has just a few counts. The chain joins TRBV30 to TRBJ2-7; 10 bases are a match to TRBD1. The CDR3 length is 15 residues. V gave up 2 bases and J gave up 6 bases; unmatched junction bases: 10. From germline, CDR1 is GTSNPN and CDR2 SVGIG (reference sequence). CDR3 loop: CAWSFLRQGAGEQYF. As DNA, the CDR3 is TGTGCCTGGAGTTTTCTTCGACAGGGGGCCGGCGAGCAGTACTTC.

The rearrangement joins TRBV5-1 to TRBJ1-4; 7 bases are a match to TRBD1. The germline CDR1 and CDR2 sequences are SGHRS and YFSETQ. CDR3 length: 16 residues. V lost 4 bases, J lost 0 bases, and 6 bases stayed unmatched. The CDR3 spells CASSKTGPATNEKLFF. DNA of the CDR3: TGCGCCAGCAGCAAGACAGGGCCTGCAACTAATGAAAAACTGTTTTTT.

This clone was recorded only once. The V gene is TRBV20-1, the J gene TRBJ2-1; 14 nucleotides match TRBD2. Germline CDR1 DFQATT, CDR2 SNEGSKA (reference sequence). J lost 7 bases, V lost 3 bases, and 20 bases had no gene match. The length of the CDR3 is 20 residues. The CDR3 nucleotides read TGCAGTGCTAGTCCCTTTCCGGGACAGGGGACTAGCGGGAGCTCGAATGAGCAGTTCTTC. This gives the protein CSASPFPGQGTSGSSNEQFF.

The chain couples TRBV5-1 to TRBJ2-7; weak D call: TRBD1 (5 bases). CDR3 size: 14 residues. V lost 4 bases to trimming and J lost 2 bases, with 13 bases between them. Germline V gene data show CDR1 as SGHRS and CDR2 as YFSETQ. The CDR3 reads CASSPVRGPYEQYF. The CDR3 bases are TGCGCCAGCAGCCCTGTTAGGGGCCCCTACGAGCAGTACTTC. The complete variable domain, with remaining parts taken from reference TRBV5-1 and TRBJ2-7, reads KAGVTQTPRYLIKTRGQQVTLSCSPISGHRSVSWYQQTPGQGLQFLFEYFSETQRNKGNFPGRFSGRQFSNSRSEMNVSTLELGDSALYLCASSPVRGPYEQYFGPGTRLTVT.

J is TRBJ2-7 and V is TRBV11-3; 12 bases map to TRBD1. This CDR3 has 18 residues. The junction had 19 bases not matched to a gene; V was cut back by 6 bases and J by 7 bases. Germline V CDR1 and CDR2: SGHNT, YENEEA. The CDR3: CASSFLGTGGEWLGEQYF. Written as DNA, the CDR3 is TGTGCCAGCAGTTTCCTCGGGACAGGGGGCGAGTGGCTAGGAGAGCAGTACTTC.

CDR3 nucleotide sequence: TGTGCCAGCAGCTTAGGTGGTAACCGCCTCGGTGAGCAGTTCTTC. Protein: CASSLGGNRLGEQFF. V usage is TRBV7-9 and J usage is TRBJ2-1; D unresolved. Germline V gives CDR1 SEHNR, CDR2 FQNEAQ (reference sequence). The CDR3 is 15 amino acids. Trimming removed 1 base from V and 9 bases from J, with 16 bases in between.